This TCR beta chain was captured by sequencing in a study of shared clonotypes between healthy human individuals. Study-level findings and limits: Researchers sampled blood only, noting tissue repertoires likely differ. The low donor count limited represented genetic and exposure-history diversity.

Naive CD8 cells lacked CD45RO, underwent positive selection for CCR7 and left out terminally differentiated effector memory CD45RA+ cells. The germline V gene encodes CDR1 SEHNR and CDR2 FQNEAQ (reference sequence). V lost 4 bases to trimming and J lost 3 bases; unmatched junction nucleotides: 9. The CDR3 spans 17 residues. About this clone itself: Its cognate antigen is unknown.

The authors loaded 150 to 250 ng DNA, roughly 27,000 T cell genomes, into sorted-subset replicate PCRs. Authors' data handling: Quality scores were absent from the junction-only immunoSEQ sequences, so filtering differed. Sequencing used immunoSEQ multiplex PCR; TCRdb keeps in-frame clones, though not all of them. That table gives V, J and clone size, and the DNA gave D and trimming. The sample contains approximately 650,000 clones, just under 97% of which appear only once. The V gene is TRBV7-9, the J gene TRBJ2-6; TRBD1 matches 7 bases. Sequences were obtained from naive CD8+ T cells sorted from blood. The sequence derives from a woman between 25 and 40 years old in good health. CDR3 region: CASSSPTGARGANVLTF. For the CDR3, the DNA is TGTGCCAGCAGCTCACCTACAGGGGCCCGTGGGGCCAACGTCCTGACTTTC.